This T cell receptor (beta chain) was captured in a study of T cells after yellow fever vaccination. V was trimmed by 1 base and J by 5 bases, leaving 15 bases between them. CDR1 and CDR2 (germline): SGHRS, YFSETQ. The CDR3 spans 15 residues. This clonotype was detected only a few times. What it binds is unknown. TCRdb re-derived calls from the 5' RACE reads in MiXCR, one entry per CDR3 protein. The sample shows approximately 160,000 distinct CDR3 sequences, 6.2% of them seen only once. The study, taken as a whole, reports: Reappearance after the booster was seen for most primary-vaccination clones, at 96% CD4 and 80% to 90% CD8. Although the secondary response was weaker, it peaked faster, at day 5 versus 15. Some clonotypes were seen in both the CD4 and the CD8 compartments. These made up a small share and likely arose from convergent recombination.

The V call is TRBV5-1, the J call TRBJ2-5, with D tentatively TRBD1 or TRBD2 (5 bases each). This specimen was CD4+ T cells sorted from PBMCs, taken on the day of the first yellow fever vaccination. The sequence came from a man aged 18-30 years who received the YFV17D yellow fever vaccine. CDR3 sequence reads: CASSLLGAGSETQYF. Written as DNA, the CDR3 is TGCGCCAGCAGCTTGCTCGGGGCAGGATCGGAGACCCAGTACTTC.